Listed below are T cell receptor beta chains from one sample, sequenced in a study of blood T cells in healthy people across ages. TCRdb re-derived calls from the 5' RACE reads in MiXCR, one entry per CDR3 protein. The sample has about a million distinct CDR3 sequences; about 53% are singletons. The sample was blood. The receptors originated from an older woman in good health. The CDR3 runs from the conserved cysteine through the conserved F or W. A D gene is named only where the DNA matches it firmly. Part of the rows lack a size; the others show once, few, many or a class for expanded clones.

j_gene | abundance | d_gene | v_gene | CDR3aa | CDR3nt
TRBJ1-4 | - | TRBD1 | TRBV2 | CASTSQGVNEKLFF | TGTGCCAGCACCTCACAGGGGGTGAATGAAAAACTGTTTTTT
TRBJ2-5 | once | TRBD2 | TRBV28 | CASSPLTSVNEQYF | TGTGCCAGCAGTCCACTGACTAGCGTGAATGAGCAGTACTTC
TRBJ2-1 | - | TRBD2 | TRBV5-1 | CASSKRTSGISNEQFF | TGCGCCAGCAGCAAACGAACTAGCGGGATATCCAATGAGCAGTTCTTC
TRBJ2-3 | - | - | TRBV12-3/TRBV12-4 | CATGLTTDTQYF | TGTGCCACCGGACTGACCACAGATACGCAGTATTTT
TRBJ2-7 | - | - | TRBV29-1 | CSVVSRGHSYEQYF | TGCAGCGTTGTTAGCCGGGGGCACTCCTACGAGCAGTACTTC
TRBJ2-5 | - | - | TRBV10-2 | CASSAPDRRGETQYF | TGCGCCAGCAGTGCGCCGGACAGGAGGGGAGAGACCCAGTACTTC
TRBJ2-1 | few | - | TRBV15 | CATSRSLPIRKFF | TGTGCCACCAGCAGATCGCTACCAATACGCAAGTTCTTC
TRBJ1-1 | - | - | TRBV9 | CASSVVFGEAFF | TGTGCCAGCAGCGTAGTCTTTGGGGAAGCTTTCTTT
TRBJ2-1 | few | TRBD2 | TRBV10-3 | CAIKAGGLDEQFF | TGTGCCATCAAGGCGGGAGGGCTGGATGAGCAGTTCTTC
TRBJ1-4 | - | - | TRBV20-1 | CSARRGTGNEKLFF | TGCAGTGCTAGACGGGGTACGGGTAATGAAAAACTGTTTTTT
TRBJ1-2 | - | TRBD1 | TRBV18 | CASSPSGTAYGYTF | TGTGCCAGCTCACCATCTGGGACAGCCTATGGCTACACCTTC
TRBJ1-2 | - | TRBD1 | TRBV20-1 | CSARVGTGGRIYGYTF | TGCAGTGCTAGAGTCGGGACAGGGGGCAGAATTTATGGCTACACCTTC
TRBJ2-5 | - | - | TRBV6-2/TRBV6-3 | CASSYTGAPETQYF | TGTGCCAGCAGTTACACGGGAGCCCCAGAGACCCAGTACTTC
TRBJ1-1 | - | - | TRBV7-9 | CASSLRGEGTEAFF | TGTGCCAGCAGCCTACGGGGGGAGGGGACTGAAGCTTTCTTT
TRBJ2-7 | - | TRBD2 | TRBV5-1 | CASSLPSGRSGEQYF | TGCGCCAGCAGCTTGCCCAGCGGGAGGTCTGGGGAGCAGTACTTC
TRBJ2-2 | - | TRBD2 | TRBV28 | CASSLSLAGAGELFF | TGTGCCAGCAGTCTGTCACTAGCGGGAGCCGGGGAGCTGTTTTTT
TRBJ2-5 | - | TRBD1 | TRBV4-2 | CASSHVTGTGVSEQYF | TGTGCCAGCAGCCACGTCACCGGGACAGGGGTTTCGGAGCAGTACTTC
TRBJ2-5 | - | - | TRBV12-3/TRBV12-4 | CASSPQRDQETQYF | TGTGCCAGCAGCCCCCAGAGGGACCAAGAGACCCAGTACTTC
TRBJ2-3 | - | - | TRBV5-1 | CASRSRVSTDTQYF | TGCGCCAGCAGAAGTAGGGTTAGCACAGATACGCAGTATTTT
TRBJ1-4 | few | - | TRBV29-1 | CSVEVVRGGEKLFF | TGCAGCGTTGAAGTAGTCAGGGGTGGTGAAAAACTGTTTTTT
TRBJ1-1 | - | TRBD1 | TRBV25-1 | CAGKDRGIDTEAFF | TGTGCCGGCAAGGACAGGGGGATTGACACTGAAGCTTTCTTT
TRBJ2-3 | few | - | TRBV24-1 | CATAAVDTQYF | TGTGCCACCGCGGCAGTTGATACGCAGTATTTT
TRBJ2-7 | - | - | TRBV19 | CASSIGGASDEQYF | TGTGCCAGTAGTATAGGGGGGGCCTCCGACGAGCAGTACTTC
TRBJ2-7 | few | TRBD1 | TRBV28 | CASRLDRDAYEQYF | TGTGCCAGCAGGCTAGACAGGGACGCCTACGAGCAGTACTTC
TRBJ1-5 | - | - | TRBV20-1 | CSARVGNSNQPQHF | TGCAGTGCTAGAGTCGGAAATAGCAATCAGCCCCAGCATTTT
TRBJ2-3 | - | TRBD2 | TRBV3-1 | CASTVTGGITDTQYF | TGTGCCAGCACCGTGACGGGGGGGATTACGGATACGCAGTATTTT
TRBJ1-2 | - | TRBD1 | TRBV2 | CASSGTGRRGYTF | TGTGCCAGCAGTGGGACAGGGAGAAGGGGCTACACCTTC
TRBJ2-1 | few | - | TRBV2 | CASLTGRIYNEQFF | TGTGCCAGCCTAACAGGGAGGATCTACAATGAGCAGTTCTTC
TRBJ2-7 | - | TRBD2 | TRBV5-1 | CASSLAAGGVYNEQYF | TGCGCCAGCAGCTTGGCGGCGGGAGGGGTCTACAATGAGCAGTACTTC
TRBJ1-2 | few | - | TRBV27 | CASSARAPLYNYGYTF | TGTGCCAGCAGCGCCCGGGCCCCACTATATAACTATGGCTACACCTTC
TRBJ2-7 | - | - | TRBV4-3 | CASSHGLSLHEQYF | TGCGCCAGCAGCCACGGACTGAGCCTCCACGAGCAGTACTTC
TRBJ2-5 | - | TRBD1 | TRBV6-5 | CASRPPGQGLETQYF | TGTGCCAGCAGGCCTCCGGGACAGGGTTTGGAGACCCAGTACTTC
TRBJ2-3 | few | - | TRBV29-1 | CSVVASASDTQYF | TGCAGCGTTGTCGCTAGCGCGTCAGATACGCAGTATTTT
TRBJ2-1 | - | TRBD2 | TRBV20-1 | CSPNEGASGRLGNEQFF | TGCAGTCCCAATGAGGGGGCTAGCGGGAGGTTGGGGAATGAGCAGTTCTTC
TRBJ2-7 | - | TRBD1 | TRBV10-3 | CAISSTQGAYEQYF | TGTGCCATCAGTTCCACACAGGGGGCCTACGAGCAGTACTTC
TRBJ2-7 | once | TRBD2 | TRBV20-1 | CSARSLTSGNSYEQYF | TGCAGTGCTAGATCATTGACTAGCGGGAATTCCTACGAGCAGTACTTC
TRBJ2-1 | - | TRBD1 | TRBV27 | CASSPRQGFNNGQFF | TGTGCCAGCAGTCCCCGACAGGGATTTAACAATGGGCAGTTCTTC
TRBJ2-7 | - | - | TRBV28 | CASKEGGYEQYF | TGTGCCAGCAAAGAAGGGGGTTACGAGCAGTACTTC
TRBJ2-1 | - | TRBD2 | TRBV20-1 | CSAASGTHPAEQFF | TGCAGTGCTGCAAGCGGGACTCACCCCGCTGAGCAGTTCTTC
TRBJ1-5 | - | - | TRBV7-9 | CASSSNWQPQHF | TGTGCCAGCAGCTCAAACTGGCAGCCCCAGCATTTT
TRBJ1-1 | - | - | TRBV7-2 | CASSAQGPSGTEAFF | TGTGCCAGCAGCGCCCAGGGACCGTCAGGCACTGAAGCTTTCTTT
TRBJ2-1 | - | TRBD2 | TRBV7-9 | CASSLQPRGVNNEQFF | TGTGCCAGCAGTCTTCAACCACGGGGGGTCAACAATGAGCAGTTCTTC
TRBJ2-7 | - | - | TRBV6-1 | CASSPRRVNSYEQYF | TGTGCCAGCAGTCCGCGGAGGGTTAACTCCTACGAGCAGTACTTC
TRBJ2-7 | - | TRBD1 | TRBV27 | CASSIRQGSSYEQYF | TGTGCCAGCAGTATTAGACAGGGGTCCTCCTACGAGCAGTACTTC
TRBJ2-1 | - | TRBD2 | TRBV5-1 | CASSLVIAGTLDEQFF | TGCGCCAGCAGCTTGGTGATAGCGGGGACCCTTGATGAGCAGTTCTTC
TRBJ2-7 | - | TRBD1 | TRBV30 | CAWSPRQGTIRYEQYF | TGTGCCTGGAGTCCCCGACAGGGGACCATACGGTACGAGCAGTACTTC
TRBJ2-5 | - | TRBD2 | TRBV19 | CASSIGAGDPKTQYF | TGTGCCAGTAGTATCGGAGCGGGAGATCCCAAGACCCAGTACTTC
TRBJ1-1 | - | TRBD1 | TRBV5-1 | CASGIQGTNTEAFF | TGCGCCAGCGGAATACAGGGGACGAACACTGAAGCTTTCTTT
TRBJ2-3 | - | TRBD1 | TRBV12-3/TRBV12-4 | CASSPDRGRGDMQYF | TGTGCCAGCAGTCCGGACAGGGGGCGGGGAGATATGCAATATTTT
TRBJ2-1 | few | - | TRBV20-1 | CSASLFSNEQFF | TGCAGTGCTAGCTTATTCTCGAATGAGCAGTTCTTC
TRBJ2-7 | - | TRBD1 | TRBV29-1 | CSVAQAGGAYEQYF | TGCAGCGTTGCTCAGGCAGGGGGCGCGTACGAGCAGTACTTC